This TCR beta chain is drawn from a study of PD-1 blockade in mismatch repair-deficient tumors. Clones were sequenced by immunoSEQ multiplex PCR, and TCRdb holds only the in-frame ones, with some missing. The table has some 48,000 clones, around 85% seen once; the top ten hold 7% to 8.5%. The TCR-sequenced patients were three responders to pembrolizumab. This clone is medium-sized (0.01 to 0.1%) within its sample. This CDR3 is built from 10 residues. CDR1 is MNHNS and CDR2 is SASEGT in the germline V gene. Trimming stripped 8 bases from V and 3 bases from J, with 5 bases between. This sequence was found in an adult with mismatch repair-deficient cancer. The J gene is TRBJ2-7, the V gene TRBV6-1; unclear D gene. The sequenced sample was peripheral blood, obtained approximately 20 weeks after starting pembrolizumab. In DNA form, the CDR3 reads TGTGCCAGCCGAGGCTACGAGCAGTACTTC. Translating it yields CASRGYEQYF.